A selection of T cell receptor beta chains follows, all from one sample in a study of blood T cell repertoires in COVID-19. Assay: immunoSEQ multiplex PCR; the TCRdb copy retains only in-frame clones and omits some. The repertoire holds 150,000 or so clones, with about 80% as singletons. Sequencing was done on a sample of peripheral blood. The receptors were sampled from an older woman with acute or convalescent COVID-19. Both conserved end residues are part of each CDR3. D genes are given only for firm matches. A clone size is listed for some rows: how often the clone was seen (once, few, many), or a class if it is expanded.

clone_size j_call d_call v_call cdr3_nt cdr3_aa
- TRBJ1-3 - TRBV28 TGTGCCAGCAGTGACAGGTTAGGGGGCTCTGGAAACACCATATATTTT CASSDRLGGSGNTIYF
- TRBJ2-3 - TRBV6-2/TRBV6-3 TGTGCCAGCAGTTACCCTTGGCAGGGGTTATCCACAGATACGCAGTATTTT CASSYPWQGLSTDTQYF
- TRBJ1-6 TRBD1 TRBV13 TGTGCCAGCAGCCAAGACAGGGGCCGATATAATTCACCCCTCCACTTT CASSQDRGRYNSPLHF
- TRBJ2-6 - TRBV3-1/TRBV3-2 TGTGCCAGCAGCCAAGATGAGGGCAGCCGAAACCCCTCTGGGGCCAACGTCCTGACTTTC CASSQDEGSRNPSGANVLTF
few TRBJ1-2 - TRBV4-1 TGCGCCAGCAGCCAAGGGCCCTCCCCGGGGGAAGGCTCCCCCTTC CASSQGPSPGEGSPF
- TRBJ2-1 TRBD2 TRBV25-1 TGTGCCAGCAGTGTTGCGGGAGGAACTTACAATGAGCAGTTCTTC CASSVAGGTYNEQFF
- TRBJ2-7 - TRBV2 TGTGCCAGCAGTGAAGCGCTGTCGGCGGCGCGCACCTACGAGCAGTACTTC CASSEALSAARTYEQYF
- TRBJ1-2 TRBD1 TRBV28 TGTGCCAGCAGTTTAGGGACAGGGGATGGCTACACCTTC CASSLGTGDGYTF
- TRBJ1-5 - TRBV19 TGTGCCAGTAGTATTCCTCCGGACAGACCCAATCAGCCCCAGCATTTT CASSIPPDRPNQPQHF
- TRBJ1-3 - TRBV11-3 TGTGCCAGCAGCACCAACGGGATCACTGGAAACACCATATATTTT CASSTNGITGNTIYF
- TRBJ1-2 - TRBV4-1 TGCGCCAGCAGCCAACCAAGGACGGGGGAGGGTGGCTACACCTTC CASSQPRTGEGGYTF
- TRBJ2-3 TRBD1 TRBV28 TGTGCCAGCAGTACAGGGGGGACAGATACGCAGTATTTT CASSTGGTDTQYF
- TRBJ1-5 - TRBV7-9 TGTGCCAGCAGCTCGGGGGGTTTTAATCAGCCCCAGCATTTT CASSSGGFNQPQHF
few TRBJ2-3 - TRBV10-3 TGTGCCATCACGGCTAGCGGCACAGATACGCAGTATTTT CAITASGTDTQYF
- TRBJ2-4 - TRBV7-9 TGTGCCAGCAGCTCTGGAGGGTTTGACATTCAGTACTTC CASSSGGFDIQYF
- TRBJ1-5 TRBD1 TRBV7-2 TGTGCCAGCAGGGGGACAGGGGCAAATCAGCCCCAGCATTTT CASRGTGANQPQHF
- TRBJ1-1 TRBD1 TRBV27 TGTGCCAGCAGTTTACCGGAAGGGACAGCAGACCTGAACACTGAAGCTTTCTTT CASSLPEGTADLNTEAFF
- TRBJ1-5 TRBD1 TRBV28 TGTGCCAGCAGTTTAATTATGGGGACAGGGCGCAATCAGCCCCAGCATTTT CASSLIMGTGRNQPQHF
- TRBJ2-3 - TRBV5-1 TGCGCCAGCAGCTTGGCCGATGGACAGTTATTCACAGATACGCAGTATTTT CASSLADGQLFTDTQYF
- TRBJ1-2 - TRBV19 TGTGCCAGTAGTACGCGGTTCAATAACTATGGCTACACCTTC CASSTRFNNYGYTF